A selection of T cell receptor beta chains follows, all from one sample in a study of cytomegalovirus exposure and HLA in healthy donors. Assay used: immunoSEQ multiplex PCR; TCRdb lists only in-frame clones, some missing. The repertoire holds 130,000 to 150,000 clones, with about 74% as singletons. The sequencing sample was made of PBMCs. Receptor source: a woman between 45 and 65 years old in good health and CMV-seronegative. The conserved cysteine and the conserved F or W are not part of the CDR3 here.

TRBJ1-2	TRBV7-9	ASSLDGTGPPWGYGYT
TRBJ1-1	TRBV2	ASIARDRATEAF
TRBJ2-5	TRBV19	ASSSRWETQY
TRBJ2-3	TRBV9	ASSEFGGGTDTQY
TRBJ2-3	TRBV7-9	ASSSEIDTQY
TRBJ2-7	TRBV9	ASSPTGSREQY
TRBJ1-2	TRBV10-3	ATKDGGSNYGYT
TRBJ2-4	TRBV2	ASSAYTKNIQY
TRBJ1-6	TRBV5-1	ASSTIGTGLNSPLH
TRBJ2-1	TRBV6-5	ASSPQDRGHEQF
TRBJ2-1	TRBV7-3	ASSFSGLASEQF
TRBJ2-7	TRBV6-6	ASSSSGWSYEQY
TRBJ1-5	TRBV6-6	ASSFGANQPQH
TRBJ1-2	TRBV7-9	ASSLDSDSNYGYT
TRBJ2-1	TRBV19	ASSPRTLPGRNEQF
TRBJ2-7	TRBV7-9	ASSLDRGGRSYEQY
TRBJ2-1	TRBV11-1	ASSLDRNNEQF
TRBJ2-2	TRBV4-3	ASSLSLLGTHTRGELF